This T cell receptor (beta chain) was recorded in a study of shared clonotypes between healthy human individuals. Findings and limits, study-wide: Represented diversity, genetic and exposure-history alike, was limited by few donors. Clonotypes not shared had lower generation probabilities than those common to all four donors.

The healthy adult donors were HIV-negative and reported no recent acute infections or vaccinations. In the CD4+ fraction, cells were divided into CD45RA+ naive and CD45RA-negative memory subsets. Worth noting for this clone: Antigen unknown.

Germline CDR1 is MGHDK and CDR2 is SYGVNS. The CDR3 covers 12 residues. V was shortened by 7 bases and J by 9 bases, with 15 bases between the two germline ends. TCRdb's copy holds only in-frame clones and misses some; the assay was immunoSEQ multiplex PCR. The sample includes approximately 530,000 clones, approximately 94% of them seen just once. Material for sequencing was naive CD4+ T cells sorted from blood. The subset here: CD45RA+ positively selected. The TCR was taken from a woman in her twenties or thirties in good health. The rearrangement uses TRBV25-1 and TRBJ1-2; D may be TRBD1 (5 bases). CDR3 bases: TGTGCCAGCACTCCGGGGGGGGGTCGCTACACCTTC. Encoded protein: CASTPGGGRYTF.